This entry concerns a single T cell receptor beta chain. Its antigen specificity is not known. Base qualities are missing; no much larger clone stands one base away. The library was built by means of the immunoSEQ multiplex PCR assay. A mixture of 60 forward primers for TCR Vbeta segments and 13 reverse primers for TCR Jbeta segments was used in the multiplex PCR. The CDR3 region of rearranged TCR beta genes was amplified from genomic DNA with a multiplex PCR assay. The amplified TCR beta libraries were sequenced on the Illumina HiSeq System as 87-base-pair reads. The paper's processing steps were these. A later analysis tallied around 87 million unique TCR beta chains across the 660 or so repertoires, and some 10 million of those chains were shared by two or more donors. Raw reads were error-corrected and collapsed into unique sequences with a nearest-neighbor algorithm that merged closely related sequences to remove PCR and sequencing errors. V, D and J gene segments were assigned by aligning CDR3 sequences to IMGT reference sequences. For a sequence to be retained, at least a six-nucleotide match to both a V gene segment and a J gene segment was required. Rearrangements were classified as productive when the CDR3 lacked stop codons and remained in frame with V and J, and all other rearrangements were classified as non-productive. Following IMGT convention, CDR3 was defined as the stretch from the second conserved V-encoded cysteine up to the conserved J-encoded phenylalanine. The earlier analysis of about 610 of the donors excluded sequences that lacked an unambiguous match to a single V gene segment. In an earlier analysis of 587 of the donors, a V segment was called functional when productive rearrangements were above 56.7%, and segregating when the standard deviation between donors exceeded 5%. To diagnose cytomegalovirus status from the catalog of TCR beta chain sequences, a statistical classification framework was built. In a later analysis, TCR nucleotide sequences were compared against IMGT/GENE-DB human TR gene sequences so that V and J genes could be assigned. The TCRdist pipeline was used in a later analysis to assign CDR3 sequences and most-parsimonious VDJ recombination scenarios. A later analysis defined each TCR beta chain by its CDR3 amino acid sequence plus V-gene family, and excluded reads lacking a unique V-gene family. A later analysis removed 550 to 650 highly shared, low-generation-probability nucleotide sequences to deal with suspected cross-contamination and a sequencing artifact. For each public chain, a later analysis derived a clonal expansion index from normalized ranks of inferred template counts within each repertoire. In a later analysis, generation probabilities were computed using a VDJ recombination model fitted to out-of-frame rearrangements, and the results were checked against IGoR. A later analysis scored TCR-TCR, TCR-HLA and TCR-CMV co-occurrence with hypergeometric tests, applying a repertoire-size bias correction to TCR pairs. False discovery rates were estimated in a later analysis by permuting HLA or CMV assignments 20 times. In a later analysis, co-occurring TCRs were grouped using DBSCAN, with TCRdist sequence similarity added in when clustering inside HLA-allele-positive subsets. Repertoires with fewer than 30,000 or more than 120,000 public chains were left out of co-occurrence clustering, as were several repertoires with anomalous nucleotide sharing. TCRdb mirrors the immuneACCESS table, restricted to in-frame sequences. Some clones are absent from its copies; in checked studies, under half trace to an unresolved V gene, and the reason for the others is unknown. V and J calls and clone size are copied from that table; D and trimming were computed from the DNA. Across this sample there are more than 200,000 clones, with about 80% seen only once. The ten largest make up 1.8% of the sample.

This entry is derived from a study of cytomegalovirus exposure and HLA in healthy donors (dated by TCRdb to 2016 to 2017). Context from the whole study: An earlier analysis of several hundred of the donors reported approximately 290 Gb of sequence data and around 110 million unique TCR beta sequences from 150 million to 200 million T cells. The study aimed to test whether signatures of past pathogen exposure could be identified by cataloging public T cell receptors. High-throughput TCR immunosequencing, statistical association of individual TCRs with disease status, and machine learning were combined to predict cytomegalovirus infection status. Donor age, sex, ethnicity and CMV serostatus were compiled alongside the repertoire data. The T cell repertoires of 670 or so subjects were profiled by immunosequencing and related to cytomegalovirus serostatus. The number of typed donors differed by locus: about 629-630 for A, B, C, DRB1 and DQB1; 500 to 550 for DQA1; around 610 for DPA1; and some 430 for DPB1. To study patterns of TCR occurrence, a later analysis re-analyzed previously published TCR beta repertoires from around 660 donors and added high-resolution HLA genotyping. All discovery cohort repertoires had been generated using a single sequencing platform. An earlier analysis of roughly 600 of the donors used high-throughput TCR beta sequencing to judge whether each TCR beta V gene segment behaved as functional or pseudogenic. Because of strong linkage in the cohort, five DR-DQ haplotypes were treated as single units for association and clustering. A separate validation cohort of some 130 different subjects was used in addition to the approximately 700-subject first cohort. On average, around 240,000 unique TCR beta nucleotide sequences were sequenced per donor among fewer than 500 genotyped donors of the cohort, with about 19% of those sequences being non-productive. HLA typing included class I and class II loci at four-digit resolution. Roughly 300 gigabases of sequencing data and around 90 million unique TCR sequences made up an early release that covered over 550 HLA-typed donors. Rather than drawing on any new phenotypic data, the later analysis identified candidate immune exposures from TCR beta sequences and the way those sequences occurred across donors. The genetic ancestry cluster associated with self-reported Caucasian donors included roughly four fifths of the roughly 360 genotyped donors. A later genetic analysis took genome-wide SNP genotypes for about 65% of the 666 donors and used that subset as a discovery cohort.

Points the paper makes about the study in general: An association between a missense DCLRE1C variant and V-gene and J-gene trimming of TCR beta chains was found in a later genetic analysis and replicated in an independent cohort. According to a later genetic analysis, donors in an Asian-associated ancestry cluster had fewer N-insertions in productive TCRs than the roughly 700-donor mean. Because counts were too low, seventeen rarely observed V segments, including chromosome 9 orphons, were left out of the earlier analysis of some 640 of the donors. A further reported finding was that TCR beta sequences accurately predicted the HLA-A and HLA-B alleles for most subjects in the first cohort. This cohort had only TCR beta chains sequenced, and the lack of alpha or paired-chain data limited which features could be detected. A later analysis associated approximately 17,000 TCR beta sequences with specific HLA alleles at a false discovery rate of 0.05. Across donors, most TCR sequences were observed very rarely, whereas some public TCRs were present in many individuals. Strong co-occurrence of HLA alleles, especially DR and DQ, made assigning TCR associations to individual alleles difficult. A later analysis found that most CMV-associated TCR beta chains appeared HLA-restricted, with HLA associations seemingly driven largely by CMV exposure. A group of highly shared sequence variants was considered likely to be a technical artifact of the sequencing pipeline. It was suggested by the authors that the approach could potentially be generalized to other disease states and immunological phenotypes. In an earlier analysis of some 500 of the donors, most TCR beta V segments appeared in productive rearrangements about 87% or about 30% of the time, broadly matching IMGT annotations. Cytomegalovirus status was reported to be diagnosed by the classifier with high specificity and sensitivity in both the original and validation cohorts. Several of the top co-occurrence clusters appeared to be linked to parvovirus B19, influenza, CMV and Epstein-Barr virus, according to a later analysis. In vitro tests confirmed that a few of the cytomegalovirus-associated TCR beta chains recognize cytomegalovirus antigens. The study listed approximately 150 TCR beta chains as associated with cytomegalovirus. The 87-base-pair reads could not distinguish some IMGT-functional V segments, including TRBV6-2 and TRBV6-3, so those segments were excluded. Linkage disequilibrium might explain the correlated functional status among segregating V segments, but an unknown experimental factor could not be excluded. In a later analysis, TCR association rates were found to vary across HLA loci, with the most associated TCRs seen for DRB1 alleles and the fewest for HLA-C alleles. In a later analysis, HLA-associated TCR beta chains were found to be more clonally expanded and to have lower generation probabilities than equally common non-associated chains. Because HLA typing was missing for some donors at each locus, association tests included only the typed subset. CMV serostatus was the only immune exposure information available for the cohort. Roughly uniform sequencing depth across donors was assumed in presence/absence analyses, although this assumption may not hold.

The CDR3 starts with the cysteine, ends with the phenylalanine, and has 15 residues. Of all the DNA, just the CDR3 is kept, 45 bases in frame from base 1. At the junction V is shortened by 0 bases and J by 0 bases, with 9 bases in between. CDR1 and CDR2, looked up from the germline V gene (reference sequence), are WNHNN and SYGVQD. The cohort was made up of approximately 670 healthy bone marrow donors. All cohort members were sampled while nominally healthy, although unrecorded immune exposures were likely present. The donor tested CMV seronegative, placing the donor among the 350 or so seronegative members of the cohort. A peripheral blood sample was collected from each donor, and TCR beta sequencing was performed on peripheral blood mononuclear cells. Genomic DNA was extracted from the blood cell samples with the Qiagen DNeasy Blood Extraction Kit.

Here the chain combines TRBV10-1 and TRBJ2-7; tentative D gene TRBD1, with 5 bases matching. Sequencing input: PBMCs. This TCR was sampled from a male donor in good health and CMV-seronegative. The DNA is as follows: TGCGCCAGCAGTGAGTCAGGGGCGAGCTCCTACGAGCAGTACTTC. Its protein product is CASSESGASSYEQYF.